This T cell receptor (beta chain) was recorded in a study of a mutant IDH1 vaccine in newly diagnosed glioma. In the study overall: Eight vaccinations were given in weeks 1, 3, 5, 7, 11, 15, 19 and 23. There were 62.5% males and roughly 38% females among treated patients, whose mean age was approximately 40 years.

Repertoires were generated with immunoSEQ multiplex PCR, while TCRdb's copy carries only in-frame clones and drops some. The table shows about 83,000 clones, with around 90% occurring only once. The time point denotes: week 5, during vaccination. Vaccine doses each comprised 300 ug of mutant IDH1 20-mer peptide, with topical imiquimod. Donor diagnoses consisted of new WHO grade 3 or 4 IDH1-mutant, ATRX-lost astrocytomas. This CDR3 has 14 amino acids. V was pared by 6 bases and J by 4 bases, with 12 bases of the junction left unmatched. Germline V CDR1 and CDR2: SQVTM, ANQGSEA. About this clone itself: What it recognizes is unknown.

The clonotype originates from a woman aged 45-59 years with glioma. The chain couples TRBV29-1 to TRBJ2-7, with 7 bases that match TRBD2. The sample consisted of PBMCs, taken from a glioma patient whose treatment included an IDH1 peptide vaccine. CDR3: CSVLTGGTLYEQYF. The CDR3 coding sequence is TGCAGCGTCCTAACGGGGGGAACCCTTTACGAGCAGTACTTC.